At least ten counts were recorded for the clone carrying this TCR beta chain. Its antigen is as yet unknown. The CDR3 extends 3 residues past the end of the read, so its final part is completed from the germline J gene. Reduced serum IgG, IgA and/or IgM plus specific antibody deficiency defined CVID. Each donor provided roughly 4.5 to 9 ml of heparinized whole blood. The sample comes from a study of T cell clonality in common variable immunodeficiency. CVID and control samples used equivalent genomic DNA input. The assay was immunoSEQ multiplex PCR, and TCRdb's table has in-frame clones only and misses some. Recorded here are 20,000 or so clones, with no singletons, and the ten leading clones hold over 2%. Study outcomes and limitations: Compared with controls, CVID subjects had fewer shared TCRbeta clones. Common variable immunodeficiency TCR beta sequences reportedly had fewer deletions and N-nucleotide insertions.

V lost 3 bases, J lost 4 bases, and 5 bases lay in between. Germline V gene data show CDR1 as DFQATT and CDR2 as SNEGSKA (reference sequence). The CDR3 is 11 amino acids. This sequence originates from a human donor with common variable immunodeficiency. V gene TRBV20-1 combines with J gene TRBJ2-3; D is undetermined. The source material was peripheral blood mononuclear cells. Incomplete CDR3 DNA: TGCAGTGCTAGTCAGGCAGATACG. Its translation is CSASQADT. From start to end, the CDR3 is CSASQADTQYF.